This TCR beta chain was sequenced during a study of response to subunit inactivated influenza vaccine (dated by TCRdb to between 2018 and 2020). About the study as a whole: To follow how T cells responded to a trivalent subunit inactivated influenza vaccine, the researchers relied on deep quantitative profiling of the T cell receptor repertoire.

With regard to this clonotype: The clone's antigen remains unknown. No per-base quality is available; no much larger clone lies one base away.

The paper as a whole reports these results and caveats: It was suggested by the authors that each seasonal influenza vaccination may recruit only a limited number of new T cells.

Libraries were made using RT-PCR. The sequencer was an Illumina HiSeq 2500. TCRdb trimmed public reads at Q25 via fastp, called clones via MiXCR and kept in-frame beta chains. Entries are consolidated by CDR3 protein sequence, retaining the most common genes and DNA. Across this sample there are over 750,000 distinct CDR3 sequences, with around 20% seen only once. The ten biggest clones cover about 9.4% of the sample. The TCR was taken from a man aged 45-60 years who received an inactivated influenza vaccine. Donor details come from another sample of the same person, matched by shared clones. Here the sequenced sample was PBMCs from blood, taken 4 to 6 days after vaccination.

The CDR3 protein: CASSLGREMNNEQFF. The nucleotides are TGTGCCAGCAGCTTAGGGCGGGAGATGAACAATGAGCAGTTCTTC. The sequence joins TRBV11-3 to TRBJ2-1; 7 bases in the junction line up with TRBD2. CDR1 and CDR2, looked up from the germline V gene, are SGHNT and YENEEA. The CDR3 numbers 15 residues from cysteine through phenylalanine. CDR3 DNA only is kept here, 45 bases in frame from base 1. Ends trimmed: V by 1 base, J by 5 bases; bases unmatched to a gene: 5.